This T cell receptor (beta chain) derives from a study of blood T cell repertoires in COVID-19. Background on the study: Acute and convalescent COVID-19 samples came from the United States, Italy and Spain. Sources were T cells, B-cell-depleted T cells, or PBMCs; the material itself was cDNA or gDNA.

Per the authors' pipeline: Reference gene primer amplification gave estimated nucleated cell counts. The method was immunoSEQ multiplex PCR; TCRdb's version includes in-frame clones alone and lacks a portion of them. Clone size and V and J calls were adopted from that table, with D and trimming inferred from the DNA. This table holds about 100,000 clones, 65% to 90% found once. This CDR3 has 17 residues. The trim removed 0 bases at V and 5 bases at J, leaving 10 bases unmatched. Germline loops: CDR1 LGHDT, CDR2 YNNKEL (reference sequence). This clonotype was sampled from a man in his 60s with acute or convalescent COVID-19. Specimen: peripheral blood. The chain combines TRBV3-1 (or the pseudogene TRBV3-2) with TRBJ2-5, with 9 nucleotides matching TRBD2. The CDR3 DNA reads as TGTGCCAGCAGCCAAGATGTTCGGCGGGAGGGCCAGGAGACCCAGTACTTC. Protein: CASSQDVRREGQETQYF.